This entry is about one T cell receptor (beta chain). This sample is part of a study of blood T cell repertoires in COVID-19. Study as a whole: Samples taken during acute and convalescent COVID-19 were collected in the United States, Italy and Spain. Sources were T cells, B-cell-depleted T cells, or PBMCs; the material itself was cDNA or gDNA.

Authors' methods: Reference gene primers were amplified, and this amplification served to estimate nucleated cell counts. Some clones are missing from TCRdb's copy, which holds only in-frame ones; the method was immunoSEQ multiplex PCR. Clonal size and the V and J genes are those of that table, whereas D and trimming came from the DNA. The table records about 140,000 clones, approximately 89% of them present only once. V was trimmed by 2 bases and J by 14 bases, leaving 13 bases between them. Germline V CDR1 and CDR2: MGHDK, SYGVNS. The length of the CDR3 is 13 residues. Sequenced material: peripheral blood. The source of this sequence is a human donor in a cohort sampled during active COVID-19. The chain is built from TRBV25-1 and TRBJ1-6, with D perhaps matching TRBD1 (5 bases). In DNA, the CDR3 is TGTGCCAGCAGTGAAAACGTACGGGGGGCCCTCCACTTT. Its translation: CASSENVRGALHF.